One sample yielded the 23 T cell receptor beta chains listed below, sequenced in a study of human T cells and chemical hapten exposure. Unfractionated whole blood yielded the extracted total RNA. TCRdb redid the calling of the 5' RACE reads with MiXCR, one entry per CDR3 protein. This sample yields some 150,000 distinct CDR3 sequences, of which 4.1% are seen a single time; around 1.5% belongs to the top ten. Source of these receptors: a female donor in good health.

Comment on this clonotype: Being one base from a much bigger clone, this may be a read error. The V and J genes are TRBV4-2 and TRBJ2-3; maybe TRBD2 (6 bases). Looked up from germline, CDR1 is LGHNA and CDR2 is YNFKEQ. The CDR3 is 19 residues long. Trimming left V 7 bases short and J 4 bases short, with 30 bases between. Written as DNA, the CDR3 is TGTGCCAGCAACCAGGCCGGGACTCCGAGTGAGCCACACGCAGATACGCAGTATTTT. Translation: CASNQAGTPSEPHADTQYF.

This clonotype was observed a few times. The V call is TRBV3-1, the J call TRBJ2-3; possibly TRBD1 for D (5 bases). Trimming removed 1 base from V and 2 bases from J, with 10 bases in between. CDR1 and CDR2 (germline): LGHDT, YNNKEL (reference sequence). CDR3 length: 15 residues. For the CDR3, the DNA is TGTGCCAGCAGCCAAGGGGGCTTTACCACAGATACGCAGTATTTT. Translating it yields CASSQGGFTTDTQYF.

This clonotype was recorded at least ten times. The CDR3 is CASSEQGFGAEKLFF. DNA of the CDR3: TGTGCCAGCAGTGAGCAAGGTTTCGGTGCGGAAAAACTGTTTTTT. The rearrangement links TRBV6-1 to TRBJ1-4; D is unresolved. The CDR3 spans 15 residues. Trimming left V 3 bases short and J 8 bases short, with 16 bases between. CDR1 is MNHNS and CDR2 is SASEGT in the germline V gene.

CDR3 DNA: TGCAGTGCTAGAGATCTCCGAGCCAGGGGAGACACTGAAGCTTTCTTT. It specifies CSARDLRARGDTEAFF. The chain is built from TRBV20-1 and TRBJ1-1; D might be TRBD1 (6 bases). There are 16 residues in the CDR3. Germline assignment: CDR1 DFQATT and CDR2 SNEGSKA (reference sequence). V was cut by 0 bases and J by 3 bases, with 17 bases left in between.

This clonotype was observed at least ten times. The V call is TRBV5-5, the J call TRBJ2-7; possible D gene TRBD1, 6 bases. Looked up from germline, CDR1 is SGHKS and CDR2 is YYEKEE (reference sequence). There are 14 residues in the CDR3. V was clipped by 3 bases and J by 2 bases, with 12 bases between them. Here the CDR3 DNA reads TGTGCCAGCAGCTCGACGGGACAAGCCTACGAGCAGTACTTC. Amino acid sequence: CASSSTGQAYEQYF. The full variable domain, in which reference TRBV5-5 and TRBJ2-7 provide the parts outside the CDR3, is DAGVTQSPTHLIKTRGQQVTLRCSPISGHKSVSWYQQVLGQGPQFIFQYYEKEERGRGNFPDRFSARQFPNYSSELNVNALLLGDSALYLCASSSTGQAYEQYFGPGTRLTVT.

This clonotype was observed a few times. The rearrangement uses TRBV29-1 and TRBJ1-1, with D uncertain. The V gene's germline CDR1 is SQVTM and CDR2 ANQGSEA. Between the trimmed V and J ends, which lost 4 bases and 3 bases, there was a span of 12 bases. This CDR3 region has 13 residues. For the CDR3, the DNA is TGCAGCGTTGTCAGAGGGTGCGACACTGAAGCTTTCTTT. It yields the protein CSVVRGCDTEAFF.

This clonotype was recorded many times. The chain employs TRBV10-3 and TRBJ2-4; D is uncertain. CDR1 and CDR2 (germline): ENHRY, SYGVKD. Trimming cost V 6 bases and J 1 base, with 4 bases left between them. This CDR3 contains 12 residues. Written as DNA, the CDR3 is TGTGCCATCAGCCGGGCCAAAAACATTCAGTACTTC. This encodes CAISRAKNIQYF.

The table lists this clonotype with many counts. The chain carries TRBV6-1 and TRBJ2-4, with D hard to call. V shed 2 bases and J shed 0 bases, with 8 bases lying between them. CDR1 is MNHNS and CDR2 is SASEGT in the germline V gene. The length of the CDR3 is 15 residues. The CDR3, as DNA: TGTGCCAGCAGTGAATGGGCATTAGCCAAAAACATTCAGTACTTC. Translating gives CASSEWALAKNIQYF.

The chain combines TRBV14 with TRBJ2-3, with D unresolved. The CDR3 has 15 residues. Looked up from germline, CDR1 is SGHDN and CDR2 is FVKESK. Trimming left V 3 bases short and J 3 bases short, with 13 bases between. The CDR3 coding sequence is TGTGCCAGCAGCCAGGGTCGTTTTTCGACAGATACGCAGTATTTT. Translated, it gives CASSQGRFSTDTQYF.

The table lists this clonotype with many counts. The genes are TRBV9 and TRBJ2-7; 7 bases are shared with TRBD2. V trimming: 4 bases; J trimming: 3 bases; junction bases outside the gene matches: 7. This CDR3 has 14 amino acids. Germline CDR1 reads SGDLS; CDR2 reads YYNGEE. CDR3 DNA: TGTGCCAGCAGCCCTGGGACTACCTACTACGAGCAGTACTTC. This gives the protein CASSPGTTYYEQYF.

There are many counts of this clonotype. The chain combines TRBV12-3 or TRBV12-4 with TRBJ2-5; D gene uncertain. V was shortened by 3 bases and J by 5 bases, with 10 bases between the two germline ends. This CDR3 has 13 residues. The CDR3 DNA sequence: TGTGCCAGCAGTTTGAGGTCGGGCGAGACCCAGTACTTC. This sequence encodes CASSLRSGETQYF.

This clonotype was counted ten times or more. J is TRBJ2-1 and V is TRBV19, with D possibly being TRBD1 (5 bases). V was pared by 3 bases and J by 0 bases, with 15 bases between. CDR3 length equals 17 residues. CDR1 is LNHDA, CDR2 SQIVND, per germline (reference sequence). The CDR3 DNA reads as TGTGCCAGTAGTATTAAAACGGCAGGGTTCTCCTACAATGAGCAGTTCTTC. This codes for CASSIKTAGFSYNEQFF.

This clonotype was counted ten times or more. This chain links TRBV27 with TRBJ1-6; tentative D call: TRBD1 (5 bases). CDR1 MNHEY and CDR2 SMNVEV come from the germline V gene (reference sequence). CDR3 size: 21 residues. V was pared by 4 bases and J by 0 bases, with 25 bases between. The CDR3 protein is CASSSLFEQDSPSSYNSPLHF. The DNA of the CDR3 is TGTGCCAGCAGTTCCCTGTTCGAACAAGACAGCCCCAGCTCCTATAATTCACCCCTCCACTTT.

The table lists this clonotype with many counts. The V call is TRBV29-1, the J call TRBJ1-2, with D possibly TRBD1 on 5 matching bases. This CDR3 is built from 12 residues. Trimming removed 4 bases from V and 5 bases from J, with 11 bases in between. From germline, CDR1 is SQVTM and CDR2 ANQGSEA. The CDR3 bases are TGCAGCGTTGTGGGGGTCGCATATGGCTACACCTTC. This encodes CSVVGVAYGYTF. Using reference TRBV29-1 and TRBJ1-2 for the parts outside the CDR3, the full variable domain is SAVISQKPSRDICQRGTSLTIQCQVDSQVTMMFWYRQQPGQSLTLIATANQGSEATYESGFVIDKFPISRPNLTFSTLTVSNMSPEDSSIYLCSVVGVAYGYTFGSGTRLTVV.

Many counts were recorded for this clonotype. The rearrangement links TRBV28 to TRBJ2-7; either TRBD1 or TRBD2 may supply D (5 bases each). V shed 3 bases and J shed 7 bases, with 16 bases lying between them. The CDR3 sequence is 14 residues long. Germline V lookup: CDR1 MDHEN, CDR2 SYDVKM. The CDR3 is CASSLEGPGSEQYF. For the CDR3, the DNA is TGTGCCAGCAGTTTGGAAGGGCCAGGGAGTGAGCAGTACTTC. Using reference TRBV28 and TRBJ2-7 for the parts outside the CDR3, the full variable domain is DVKVTQSSRYLVKRTGEKVFLECVQDMDHENMFWYRQDPGLGLRLIYFSYDVKMKEKGDIPEGYSVSREKKERFSLILESASTNQTSMYLCASSLEGPGSEQYFGPGTRLTVT.

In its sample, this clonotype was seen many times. The CDR3 DNA follows: TGTGCCAGCAGCTCAGATGACAGGCGCTATGGCTACACCTTC. This sequence encodes CASSSDDRRYGYTF. The chain uses TRBV5-5 and TRBJ1-2; D is perhaps TRBD1 (6 bases). V lost 3 bases, J lost 4 bases, and 13 bases lay in between. The CDR3 is 14 amino acids. CDR1 and CDR2 (germline): SGHKS, YYEKEE (reference sequence). Based on the CDR3 plus reference TRBV5-5 and TRBJ1-2, the full variable domain is DAGVTQSPTHLIKTRGQQVTLRCSPISGHKSVSWYQQVLGQGPQFIFQYYEKEERGRGNFPDRFSARQFPNYSSELNVNALLLGDSALYLCASSSDDRRYGYTFGSGTRLTVV.

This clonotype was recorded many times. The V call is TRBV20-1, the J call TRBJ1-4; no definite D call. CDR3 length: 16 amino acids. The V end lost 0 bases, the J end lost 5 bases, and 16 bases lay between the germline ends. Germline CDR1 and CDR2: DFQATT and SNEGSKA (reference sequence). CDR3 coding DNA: TGCAGTGCTAGAGATGCCGGGATGGGTCAGAATGAAAAACTGTTTTTT. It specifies CSARDAGMGQNEKLFF.

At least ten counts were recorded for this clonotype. The CDR3: CASSFGSGGAATDTQYF. The DNA for the CDR3 is TGTGCCAGCAGTTTCGGGAGCGGGGGGGCCGCGACAGATACGCAGTATTTT. The chain couples TRBV12-3 or TRBV12-4 to TRBJ2-3, with 10 bases lining up with TRBD2. The CDR3 has 17 amino acids. The ends lost 3 bases at V and 3 bases at J; junction bases unmatched: 9.

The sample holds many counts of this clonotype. DNA for the CDR3: TGCGCCAGCAGCCAAGGGGGGGAAAGTTCCACTGAAGCTTTCTTT. It yields the protein CASSQGGESSTEAFF. This chain joins TRBV4-3 and TRBJ1-1; tentatively, D is TRBD1 (5 bases). Looked up from germline, CDR1 is LGHNA and CDR2 is YSLEER. This CDR3 contains 15 residues. Trimming cost V 1 base and J 4 bases, with 13 bases left between them.

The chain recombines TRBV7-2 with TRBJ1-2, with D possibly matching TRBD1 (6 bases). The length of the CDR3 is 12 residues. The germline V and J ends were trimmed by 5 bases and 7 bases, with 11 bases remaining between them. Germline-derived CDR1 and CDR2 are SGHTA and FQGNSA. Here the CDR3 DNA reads TGTGCCAGCAGCCAATACAGGGTTGGCTACACCTTC. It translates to CASSQYRVGYTF.

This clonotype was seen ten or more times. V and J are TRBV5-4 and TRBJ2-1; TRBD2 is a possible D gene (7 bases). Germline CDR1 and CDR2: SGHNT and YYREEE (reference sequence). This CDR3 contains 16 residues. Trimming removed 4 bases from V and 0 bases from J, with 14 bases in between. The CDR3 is CASSRAGALSYNEQFF. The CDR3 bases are TGTGCCAGCAGCCGGGCGGGGGCCCTCTCCTACAATGAGCAGTTCTTC.

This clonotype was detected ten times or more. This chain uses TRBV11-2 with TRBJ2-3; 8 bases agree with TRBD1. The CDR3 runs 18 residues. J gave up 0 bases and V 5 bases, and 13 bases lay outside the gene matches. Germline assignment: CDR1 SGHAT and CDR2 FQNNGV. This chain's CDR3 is CASSGRGREGSSTDTQYF. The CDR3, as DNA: TGTGCCAGCAGCGGCAGGGGGCGAGAAGGTTCTAGCACAGATACGCAGTATTTT.

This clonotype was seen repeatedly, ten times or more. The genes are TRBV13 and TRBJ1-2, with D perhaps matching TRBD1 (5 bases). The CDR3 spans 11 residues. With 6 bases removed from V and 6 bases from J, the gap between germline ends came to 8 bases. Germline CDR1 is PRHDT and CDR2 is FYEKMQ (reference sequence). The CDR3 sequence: CASRGGDGYTF. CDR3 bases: TGTGCCAGCAGGGGGGGGGATGGCTACACCTTC.